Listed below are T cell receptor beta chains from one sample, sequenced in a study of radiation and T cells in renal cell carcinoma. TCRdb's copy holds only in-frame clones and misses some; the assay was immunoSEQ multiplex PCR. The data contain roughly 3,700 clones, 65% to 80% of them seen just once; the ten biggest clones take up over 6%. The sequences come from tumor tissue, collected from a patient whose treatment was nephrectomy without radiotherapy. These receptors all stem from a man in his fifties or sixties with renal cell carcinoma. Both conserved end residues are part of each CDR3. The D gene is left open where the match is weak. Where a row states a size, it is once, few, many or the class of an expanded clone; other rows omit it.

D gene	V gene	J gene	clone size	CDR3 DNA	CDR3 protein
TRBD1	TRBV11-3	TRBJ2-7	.	TGTGCCAGCAGCTCCCGACTGGGACAGGACGGCGAGCAGTACTTC	CASSSRLGQDGEQYF
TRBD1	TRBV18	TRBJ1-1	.	TGTGCCAGCTCACCAAGGTCCCCGGCAGGGGGTATGAACACTGAAGCTTTCTTT	CASSPRSPAGGMNTEAFF
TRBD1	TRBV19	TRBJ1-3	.	TGTGGATCTGACAGGGGATTGGGAAACACCATATATTTT	CGSDRGLGNTIYF
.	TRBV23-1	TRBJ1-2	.	TGCGCCAGCTTCCGGGACACCAACTTAATAGAGCATGGCTACACCTTC	CASFRDTNLIEHGYTF
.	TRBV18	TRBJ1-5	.	TGTGCCAGCTCAGTTACCCAGGGGCCTTATCAGCCCCAGCATTTT	CASSVTQGPYQPQHF
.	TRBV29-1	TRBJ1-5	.	TGCAGCGTTCGGGAAGGATTCAATCAGCCCCAGCATTTT	CSVREGFNQPQHF
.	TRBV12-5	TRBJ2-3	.	TGTGCTAGTGGTTTGGTACGGGACGGGACGGTCGGGACAGATACGCAGTATTTT	CASGLVRDGTVGTDTQYF
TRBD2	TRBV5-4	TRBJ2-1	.	TGTGCCAGCAGCTCCAAACTAGCGGGAGGGTACAATGAGCAGTTCTTC	CASSSKLAGGYNEQFF
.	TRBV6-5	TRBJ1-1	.	TGTGCCAGCAGTTACTCTCCCGTCACTGAAGCTTTCTTT	CASSYSPVTEAFF
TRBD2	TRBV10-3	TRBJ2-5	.	TGTGCCATCGGGGCTAGCGGGACTCAAGAGACCCAGTACTTC	CAIGASGTQETQYF
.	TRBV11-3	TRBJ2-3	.	TGTGCCAGCAGCTTAGATCAGAATCAGCCCCAGTATTTT	CASSLDQNQPQYF
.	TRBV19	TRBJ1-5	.	TGTGCCACCAAACAGGGTGTGGGTCAGCCCCAGCATTTT	CATKQGVGQPQHF
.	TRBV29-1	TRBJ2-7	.	TGCAGCGTTGGGGACGGGGACTACGAGCAGTACTTC	CSVGDGDYEQYF
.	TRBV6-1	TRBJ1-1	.	TGTGCCAGCAGTCCGCGGCCCAGGGCTGAAGCTTTCTTT	CASSPRPRAEAFF
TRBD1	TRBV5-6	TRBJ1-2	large	TGTGCCAGCAGCACAGGGGGATTAAGCGGGACCGGGGGCTACACCTTC	CASSTGGLSGTGGYTF
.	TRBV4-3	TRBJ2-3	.	TGCGCCAGCAGCCAAGCACAGGGCCCAGATACGCAGTATTTT	CASSQAQGPDTQYF
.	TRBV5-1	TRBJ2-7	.	TGCGCCAGCAGCTTGGAAGGTGTGGCCTCCTCGAGGGAGCAGTACTTC	CASSLEGVASSREQYF
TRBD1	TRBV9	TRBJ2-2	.	TGTGCCAGCAGCCCAGGACAGGGACAGGCCGGGGAGCTGTTTTTT	CASSPGQGQAGELFF
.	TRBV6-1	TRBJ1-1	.	TGTGCCAGCAGTATTTACAGGGATCGAGAAGCTTTCTTT	CASSIYRDREAFF
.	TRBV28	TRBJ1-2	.	TGTGCCAGCAAGGCCCTGGGGGACTATGGCTACACCTTC	CASKALGDYGYTF
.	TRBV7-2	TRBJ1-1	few	TGTGCCAGCAGCCAAACAGTTAACACTGAAGCTTTCTTT	CASSQTVNTEAFF
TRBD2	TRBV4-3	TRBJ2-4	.	TGCGCCAGCAGCCGATACCCCGGGACTACCACTATGTCCAAAAACATTCAGTACTTC	CASSRYPGTTTMSKNIQYF
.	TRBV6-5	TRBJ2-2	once	TGTGCCAGCAGTTTTAAAGAGGGCGGGGAGCTGTTTTTT	CASSFKEGGELFF
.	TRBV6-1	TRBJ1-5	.	TGTGCCAGCAGTGAAGCGCTCGGGGGCGGTCAGCCCCAGCATTTT	CASSEALGGGQPQHF
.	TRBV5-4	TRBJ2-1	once	TGTGCCAGCAGCTTGGCAGCCCAGGGAGCCTACAATGAGCAGTTCTTC	CASSLAAQGAYNEQFF
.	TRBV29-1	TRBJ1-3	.	TGCAGCGTTGGCGGAGCCTCTGGAAACACCATATATTTT	CSVGGASGNTIYF
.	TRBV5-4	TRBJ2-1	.	TGTGCCAGCAGCTTGGAAGGGAGCAATGAGCAGTTCTTC	CASSLEGSNEQFF
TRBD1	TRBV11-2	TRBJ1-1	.	TGTGCCAGCAGCCGAACCGGACAGGGTATATTCACCGCTGAAGCTTTCTTT	CASSRTGQGIFTAEAFF
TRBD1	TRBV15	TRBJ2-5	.	TGTGCCACCAGTCTGACAGGGGCCCAAGAGACCCAGTACTTC	CATSLTGAQETQYF
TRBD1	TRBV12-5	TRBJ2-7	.	TGTGCTAGTGGTTCCCTTACCGGGACAGGGGTCGGGGAGCAGTACTTC	CASGSLTGTGVGEQYF
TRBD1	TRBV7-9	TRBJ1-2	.	TGTGCCAGCAGCCTCGGGACAGTCGAAGGCTACACCTTC	CASSLGTVEGYTF
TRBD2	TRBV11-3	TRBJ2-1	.	TGTGCCAGCAGCCCCTGGGCGCTAGCGGGAGGCTCCTACAATGAGCAGTTCTTC	CASSPWALAGGSYNEQFF
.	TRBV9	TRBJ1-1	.	TGTGCCAGCAGCCCGAGGGGAAACACTGAAGCTTTCTTT	CASSPRGNTEAFF
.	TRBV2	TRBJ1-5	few	TGTGCCAGCAGCGGAGACAGACCTCAGCCCCAGCATTTT	CASSGDRPQPQHF
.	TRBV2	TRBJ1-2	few	TGTGCCAGCAGGGGAGGAGCCCAACCGTATGGCTACACCTTC	CASRGGAQPYGYTF
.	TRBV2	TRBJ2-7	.	TGTGCCAGCAGCGAAGAGGGGGACTACATAAACTACGAGCAGTACTTC	CASSEEGDYINYEQYF
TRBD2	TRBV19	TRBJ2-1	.	TGTGCCAGTAGCCTTAGCGGGAGGAATGAGCAGTTCTTC	CASSLSGRNEQFF
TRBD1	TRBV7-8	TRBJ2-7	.	TGTGCCAGCAGCTTGGGTGTAATCGGCAGGGGGTCCGAGCAGTACTTC	CASSLGVIGRGSEQYF
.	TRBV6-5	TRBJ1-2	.	TGTGCCAGCAGTTCACAGGGTGGTTATGGCTACACCTTC	CASSSQGGYGYTF
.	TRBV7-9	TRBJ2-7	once	TGTGCCAGCAGCTCATCCAACGAGCAGTACTTC	CASSSSNEQYF
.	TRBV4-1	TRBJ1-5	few	TGCGCCAGCAGCCACACACAGGGAGCGGGGTATCAGCCCCAGCATTTT	CASSHTQGAGYQPQHF
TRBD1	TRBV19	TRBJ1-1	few	TGTGCCAGTACCGCCGGGACAGTGAACACTGAAGCTTTCTTT	CASTAGTVNTEAFF